This is a list of T cell receptor beta chains from one sample in a study of T cells in Graves' hyperthyroidism and ophthalmopathy. TCRdb analysed the multiplex PCR reads with MiXCR anew, one entry per CDR3 protein. Of 650,000 to 700,000 distinct CDR3 sequences listed, 17% are singletons. Sequencing was carried out using blood. These receptors were obtained from a man between 50 and 59 years old with Graves' hyperthyroidism. CDR3s include the opening cysteine and the closing phenylalanine or tryptophan. Each record gives: CDR3 length, V gene, J gene, CDR3 protein.

cdr3_length: 13; v_call: TRBV7-3; j_call: TRBJ2-5; cdr3_aa: CASSFRVQETQYF
cdr3_length: 16; v_call: TRBV28; j_call: TRBJ2-1; cdr3_aa: CASSLPNPGGLSEQFF
cdr3_length: 15; v_call: TRBV7-9; j_call: TRBJ1-1; cdr3_aa: CASSLGGNSNTEAFF
cdr3_length: 13; v_call: TRBV6-4; j_call: TRBJ2-7; cdr3_aa: CASSDPKGGEQYF
cdr3_length: 18; v_call: TRBV9; j_call: TRBJ2-6; cdr3_aa: CASSVRTRLYSGANVLTF
cdr3_length: 16; v_call: TRBV2; j_call: TRBJ1-6; cdr3_aa: CASSEALGGVGSPLHF
cdr3_length: 12; v_call: TRBV28; j_call: TRBJ1-1; cdr3_aa: CASSAQGKDAFF
cdr3_length: 13; v_call: TRBV6-1; j_call: TRBJ2-1; cdr3_aa: CASRDRNHNEQFF
cdr3_length: 11; v_call: TRBV10-3; j_call: TRBJ2-5; cdr3_aa: CAISGQETQYF
cdr3_length: 14; v_call: TRBV2; j_call: TRBJ2-5; cdr3_aa: CASSEQGGVETQYF
cdr3_length: 14; v_call: TRBV13; j_call: TRBJ2-1; cdr3_aa: CASRFFSSYNEQFF
cdr3_length: 15; v_call: TRBV11-2; j_call: TRBJ2-3; cdr3_aa: CASSLDRTVTDTQYF
cdr3_length: 13; v_call: TRBV20-1; j_call: TRBJ2-7; cdr3_aa: CSARALAAYEQYF
cdr3_length: 13; v_call: TRBV19; j_call: TRBJ1-2; cdr3_aa: CASTRGSSLGYTF
cdr3_length: 13; v_call: TRBV2; j_call: TRBJ1-4; cdr3_aa: CASSQGAGEKLFF
cdr3_length: 15; v_call: TRBV7-9; j_call: TRBJ1-2; cdr3_aa: CASSRRDRVNYGYTF
cdr3_length: 14; v_call: TRBV27; j_call: TRBJ2-1; cdr3_aa: CASSNSGPYNEQFF
cdr3_length: 15; v_call: TRBV28; j_call: TRBJ1-5; cdr3_aa: CASSPFDSTGQPQHF
cdr3_length: 15; v_call: TRBV2; j_call: TRBJ2-2; cdr3_aa: CASSDFLIGTGELFF
cdr3_length: 13; v_call: TRBV20-1; j_call: TRBJ1-1; cdr3_aa: CSAPRTGNTEAFF
cdr3_length: 14; v_call: TRBV10-3; j_call: TRBJ1-1; cdr3_aa: CAISDPDRGTEAFF
cdr3_length: 14; v_call: TRBV6-1; j_call: TRBJ2-3; cdr3_aa: CASRREGLTDTQYF
cdr3_length: 14; v_call: TRBV11-2; j_call: TRBJ2-7; cdr3_aa: CASSLDTVSYEQYF
cdr3_length: 16; v_call: TRBV24-1; j_call: TRBJ2-3; cdr3_aa: CATSDFTGDDTDTQYF
cdr3_length: 14; v_call: TRBV12-3/TRBV12-4; j_call: TRBJ2-1; cdr3_aa: CASSPEREYNEQFF
cdr3_length: 16; v_call: TRBV3-1; j_call: TRBJ2-7; cdr3_aa: CVSSQEDLTYPYEQYF
cdr3_length: 14; v_call: TRBV6-2/TRBV6-3; j_call: TRBJ2-7; cdr3_aa: CASNIAGGREEQYF
cdr3_length: 14; v_call: TRBV19; j_call: TRBJ2-1; cdr3_aa: CASSRRGGYNEQFF
cdr3_length: 13; v_call: TRBV11-2; j_call: TRBJ2-7; cdr3_aa: CASSLGGEDEQYF
cdr3_length: 13; v_call: TRBV12-3/TRBV12-4; j_call: TRBJ1-3; cdr3_aa: CASSEGQGNTIYF
cdr3_length: 14; v_call: TRBV3-1; j_call: TRBJ2-7; cdr3_aa: CASSPRSLGGEQYF
cdr3_length: 18; v_call: TRBV18; j_call: TRBJ2-1; cdr3_aa: CASSPPFKAGGAYNEQFF
cdr3_length: 16; v_call: TRBV28; j_call: TRBJ2-5; cdr3_aa: CASSLWTSGYQETQYF
cdr3_length: 15; v_call: TRBV5-1; j_call: TRBJ2-5; cdr3_aa: CASSNDRGRQETQYF
cdr3_length: 12; v_call: TRBV10-3; j_call: TRBJ2-2; cdr3_aa: CAISEGTGELFF
cdr3_length: 16; v_call: TRBV28; j_call: TRBJ2-1; cdr3_aa: CASSPPVVSSYNEQFF
cdr3_length: 14; v_call: TRBV3-1; j_call: TRBJ1-2; cdr3_aa: CASSPRTGGNGYTF
cdr3_length: 13; v_call: TRBV29-1; j_call: TRBJ2-7; cdr3_aa: CSVTRDTSYEQYF
cdr3_length: 15; v_call: TRBV4-2; j_call: TRBJ2-5; cdr3_aa: CASSPDTGRGETQYF
cdr3_length: 15; v_call: TRBV18; j_call: TRBJ2-1; cdr3_aa: CASSPGTGYLNEQFF
cdr3_length: 15; v_call: TRBV29-1; j_call: TRBJ1-1; cdr3_aa: CSAEGGTASLTEAFF
cdr3_length: 17; v_call: TRBV9; j_call: TRBJ2-2; cdr3_aa: CASSILPSGGDTGELFF
cdr3_length: 18; v_call: TRBV11-2; j_call: TRBJ2-1; cdr3_aa: CASSSVGYIGRGQDEQFF
cdr3_length: 16; v_call: TRBV2; j_call: TRBJ2-2; cdr3_aa: CASSPGLGRGTGELFF
cdr3_length: 14; v_call: TRBV6-9; j_call: TRBJ2-7; cdr3_aa: CASSYGDGTYEQYF
cdr3_length: 17; v_call: TRBV11-1; j_call: TRBJ1-1; cdr3_aa: CASSTSTGTGILEVAFF
cdr3_length: 14; v_call: TRBV18; j_call: TRBJ1-4; cdr3_aa: CASSTYRDNEKLFF
cdr3_length: 12; v_call: TRBV9; j_call: TRBJ2-7; cdr3_aa: CASSVGGGEQYF
cdr3_length: 12; v_call: TRBV15; j_call: TRBJ2-7; cdr3_aa: CATREGPREQYF
cdr3_length: 13; v_call: TRBV28; j_call: TRBJ2-7; cdr3_aa: CASSLTSSYEQYF
cdr3_length: 14; v_call: TRBV28; j_call: TRBJ2-7; cdr3_aa: CASSTGTSGREQYF
cdr3_length: 14; v_call: TRBV2; j_call: TRBJ2-7; cdr3_aa: CASSTGTRPYEQYF
cdr3_length: 15; v_call: TRBV28; j_call: TRBJ2-7; cdr3_aa: CASSSSAESFYEQYF